Described below is a single T cell receptor beta chain sequence and its context. These data are taken from a study of blood T cell repertoires in COVID-19. At the level of the study: Collection of acute and convalescent COVID-19 samples took place in the United States, Italy and Spain.

Source study methods: Using reference gene primer amplification, nucleated cell counts were estimated. Using immunoSEQ multiplex PCR, the repertoire was profiled, and TCRdb retains in-frame clones only, with some absent. The V and J calls and clone size are taken from that table; D and trimming were inferred from the DNA. The sample has roughly 390,000 clones; around 85% are singletons. The V gene's germline CDR1 is WNHNN and CDR2 SYGVQD (reference sequence). CDR3 length: 16 amino acids. V shed 9 bases, J shed 2 bases, and the junction held 8 bases outside the gene matches. This TCR came from a woman aged 18-29 years with acute or convalescent COVID-19. The sequenced sample was peripheral blood. The rearrangement links TRBV10-1 to TRBJ2-6; 9 bases agree with TRBD1. CDR3 bases: TGCGCCAGTAGCCGGGACAGGGTGGCTGGGGCCAACGTCCTGACTTTC. It codes for CASSRDRVAGANVLTF.